Below, one TCR beta chain is given with its context. Its target is unknown. Trimming cost V 1 base and J 3 bases, with 16 bases left between them. The CDR3 contains 16 residues. Germline loops: CDR1 LGHNA, CDR2 YNFKEQ. The sample is drawn from a study of T cells after yellow fever vaccination. Study context: Each low-cell-number fraction was prepared by means of SMART-Seq v4 Ultra Low Input. General study results and limits: A weaker but faster secondary response was observed, peaking on day 5 versus 15. CD4 and CD8 compartments shared a small share of clonotypes.

TCRdb used MiXCR to reprocess the 5' RACE reads, holding one entry per CDR3 protein. The repertoire consists of under 600,000 distinct CDR3 sequences, with about a fifth occurring once and the leading ten covering about 16%. The chain is built from TRBV4-2 and TRBJ2-7, with D possibly matching TRBD2 (7 bases). This TCR was sampled from a young man who received the YFV17D yellow fever vaccine. Sequenced here: PBMCs, sampled more than 20 days after the first yellow fever vaccination. The CDR3 DNA follows: TGTGCCAGCAGCCAAGGGGAGGGGGGGGCTTTCTACGAGCAGTACTTC. This codes for CASSQGEGGAFYEQYF.